Included here is one TCR beta chain sequence, with context. Profiling relied on immunoSEQ multiplex PCR, and the TCRdb table lists in-frame clones only, not all of them. Of about 800,000 clones listed, around 96% are singletons. CD45RO negativity and positive selection for CCR7 defined naive CD8 cells, a population that excluded terminally differentiated effector memory CD45RA+ cells. This specimen comes from a study of shared clonotypes between healthy human individuals. The CDR3 is 16 amino acids. The V and J ends lost 6 bases and 6 bases, in that order; junction bases with no gene match: 13. CDR1 is MNHEY, CDR2 SMNVEV, per germline (reference sequence).

The sequencing sample was made of naive CD8+ T cells sorted from blood. This clonotype was obtained from a man aged 25 to 40 in good health. V gene TRBV27 combines with J gene TRBJ2-1; 8 bases align to TRBD2. CDR3 sequence: CASRQLGLAETNEQFF. CDR3 coding DNA: TGTGCCAGCAGACAACTTGGACTAGCAGAAACCAATGAGCAGTTCTTC.